Following are 8 T cell receptor beta chains from one sample sequenced in a study of cytomegalovirus exposure and HLA in healthy donors. The study ran its PCR with 60 Vbeta and 13 Jbeta primers. Profiling relied on immunoSEQ multiplex PCR, and the TCRdb table lists in-frame clones only, not all of them. The listing contains around 210,000 clones. The material sequenced was PBMCs. The receptor set was obtained from a girl between 2 and 10 years old in good health and CMV-seropositive.

The V and J genes are TRBV10-3 and TRBJ2-5; D might be TRBD1 (6 bases). Trimming left V 8 bases short and J 1 base short, with 11 bases between. The CDR3 sequence is 13 residues long. From germline, CDR1 is ENHRY and CDR2 SYGVKD. The CDR3 bases are TGTGCCATCGGAGGCAGGGGCCAAGAGACCCAGTACTTC. Protein: CAIGGRGQETQYF.

The rearrangement links TRBV27 to TRBJ1-2; 10 bases are shared with TRBD1. The CDR3 is made up of 14 amino acids. Germline V lookup: CDR1 MNHEY, CDR2 SMNVEV (reference sequence). V gave up 3 bases and J gave up 6 bases; unmatched junction bases: 4. In DNA, the CDR3 is TGTGCCAGCAGTTTGGGACAGGGGATCCATGGCTACACCTTC. Its protein product is CASSLGQGIHGYTF.

The chain is built from TRBV6-5 and TRBJ2-1; D uncertain. Between the trimmed V and J ends, which lost 2 bases and 8 bases, there was a span of 7 bases. The CDR3 extends over 12 amino acids. The germline gives CDR1 MNHEY, CDR2 SVGAGI. The CDR3 here is CASSYGLDEQFF. The CDR3 DNA is TGTGCCAGCAGTTACGGCCTCGATGAGCAGTTCTTC.

The V and J genes are TRBV18 and TRBJ1-1, with D possibly being TRBD1 (6 bases). Trimming took off 4 bases at V and 3 bases at J, with 12 bases between the two ends. Germline V gives CDR1 KGHSH, CDR2 LQKENI. The CDR3 has 14 residues. The CDR3 DNA reads as TGTGCCAGCTCACTAGGCAGGGGCGACACTGAAGCTTTCTTT. It translates to CASSLGRGDTEAFF.

With respect to this clone: This sample also contains other DNA sequences that code for the same CDR3. V and J are TRBV2 and TRBJ1-1; maybe TRBD1 (5 bases). Trimming cost V 2 bases and J 1 base, with 5 bases left between them. Per germline, CDR1 SNHLY and CDR2 FYNNEI. The CDR3 consists of 13 residues. The CDR3 sequence is CASSEQGNTEAFF. The CDR3 bases are TGTGCCAGCAGTGAACAGGGGAACACTGAAGCTTTCTTT. The full variable domain, its missing parts supplied by reference TRBV2 and TRBJ1-1, is EPEVTQTPSHQVTQMGQEVILRCVPISNHLYFYWYRQILGQKVEFLVSFYNNEISEKSEIFDDQFSVERPDGSNFTLKIRSTKLEDSAMYFCASSEQGNTEAFFGQGTRLTVV.

The rearrangement joins TRBV5-7 to TRBJ1-5; D might be TRBD1 (5 bases). TRBV5-7 is filed as an ORF, its function uncertain. CDR3 size: 16 residues. Trimming removed 0 bases at V and 1 base at J, with 11 bases between. The CDR3 DNA follows: TGTGCCAGCAGCTTGGAAACAGGCATGAGCAATCAGCCCCAGCATTTT. Translated, it gives CASSLETGMSNQPQHF.

The chain uses TRBV6-5 and TRBJ1-3, with D maybe TRBD1 (6 bases). The CDR3 runs to 14 residues. V lost 6 bases and J lost 0, with 9 bases in between. Germline V gene lookup returns CDR1 MNHEY and CDR2 SVGAGI. The CDR3 sequence is CASRTGHSGNTIYF. The CDR3 DNA sequence: TGTGCCAGCAGAACAGGGCACTCTGGAAACACCATATATTTT.

The rearrangement uses TRBV5-1 and TRBJ2-2; 13 bases fit TRBD2. This CDR3 region has 15 residues. J gave up 6 bases and V 3 bases, and 2 bases lay outside the gene matches. The germline V gene has CDR1 SGHRS and CDR2 YFSETQ. The chain's CDR3 is CASSSGLAGAGELFF. The CDR3 DNA follows: TGCGCCAGCAGCTCCGGACTAGCGGGAGCCGGGGAGCTGTTTTTT. Full variable domain (missing parts from reference TRBV5-1 and TRBJ2-2): KAGVTQTPRYLIKTRGQQVTLSCSPISGHRSVSWYQQTPGQGLQFLFEYFSETQRNKGNFPGRFSGRQFSNSRSEMNVSTLELGDSALYLCASSSGLAGAGELFFGEGSRLTVL.